This paragraph reports one TCR beta chain. The data are from a study of technical replicates of blood from several donors. In germline, CDR1 is SGDLS, CDR2 YYNGEE. Trimming removed 3 bases at V and 6 bases at J, with 24 bases between. This CDR3 is 18 amino acids long. Clones were read by immunoSEQ multiplex PCR, and TCRdb kept only the in-frame ones, dropping some. The sample yields approximately 99,000 clones, 95% seen once. The origin of this receptor is a human donor in good health. The chain recombines TRBV9 with TRBJ2-2; possible D gene TRBD2, 6 bases. Sequenced input: T cells isolated from PBMCs. In nucleotides, the CDR3 is TGTGCCAGCAGCGGGTCGGAGGGGTACAGCGTAGCTGCCGGGGAGCTGTTTTTT. Translating it yields CASSGSEGYSVAAGELFF.